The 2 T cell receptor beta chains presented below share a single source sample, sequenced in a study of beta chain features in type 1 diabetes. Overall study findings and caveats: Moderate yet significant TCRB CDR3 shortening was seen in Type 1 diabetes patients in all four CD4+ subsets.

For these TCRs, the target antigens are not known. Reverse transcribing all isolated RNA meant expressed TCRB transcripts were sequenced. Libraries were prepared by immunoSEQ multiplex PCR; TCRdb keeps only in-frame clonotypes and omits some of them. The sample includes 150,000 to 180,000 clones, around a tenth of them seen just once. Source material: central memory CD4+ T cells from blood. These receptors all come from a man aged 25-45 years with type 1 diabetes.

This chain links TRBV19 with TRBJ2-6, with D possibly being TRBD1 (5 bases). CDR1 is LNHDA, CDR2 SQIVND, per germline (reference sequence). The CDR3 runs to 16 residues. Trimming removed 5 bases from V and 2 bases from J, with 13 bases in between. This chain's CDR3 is CASSPGRRTGANVLTF. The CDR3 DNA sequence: TGTGCCAGTAGTCCAGGGCGTCGGACTGGGGCCAACGTCCTGACTTTC.

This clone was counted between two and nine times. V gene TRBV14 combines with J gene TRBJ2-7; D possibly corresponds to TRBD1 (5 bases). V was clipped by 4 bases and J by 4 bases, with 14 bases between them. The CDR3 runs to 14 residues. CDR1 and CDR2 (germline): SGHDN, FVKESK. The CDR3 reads CASSPRRQIYEQYF. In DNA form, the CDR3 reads TGTGCCAGCAGCCCGAGGAGACAGATTTACGAGCAGTACTTC.